The 28 T cell receptor beta chains presented below share a single source sample, sequenced in a study of shared clonotypes between healthy human individuals. Clones were read by immunoSEQ multiplex PCR, and TCRdb kept only the in-frame ones, dropping some. In the table there are around 510,000 clones, about 96% of which are singletons. The sample taken for sequencing was naive CD4+ T cells sorted from blood. Stated subset: CD45RA+ positively selected. The receptors originated from a woman in her 30s in good health.

The chain joins TRBV11-2 to TRBJ2-5; tentatively, D is TRBD1 (5 bases). The germline V gene encodes CDR1 SGHAT and CDR2 FQNNGV. The CDR3 covers 16 residues. The V end lost 6 bases, the J end lost 0 bases, and 17 bases lay between the germline ends. The CDR3: CASSQGVHSYQETQYF. DNA of the CDR3: TGTGCCAGCAGTCAAGGGGTCCACTCGTACCAAGAGACCCAGTACTTC. The full variable domain, rest sourced from reference TRBV11-2 and TRBJ2-5, is EAGVAQSPRYKIIEKRQSVAFWCNPISGHATLYWYQQILGQGPKLLIQFQNNGVVDDSQLPKDRFSAERLKGVDSTLKIQPAKLEDSAVYLCASSQGVHSYQETQYFGPGTRLLVL.

The chain links TRBV28 to TRBJ2-5; D is unresolved. The CDR3 extends over 13 amino acids. The germline V and J ends were trimmed by 4 bases and 1 base, with 7 bases remaining between them. CDR1 is MDHEN, CDR2 SYDVKM, per germline. The CDR3 sequence: CASSWASQETQYF. The CDR3 region has the DNA TGTGCCAGCAGTTGGGCCAGCCAAGAGACCCAGTACTTC.

The rearrangement uses TRBV6-7 and TRBJ2-1; D is perhaps TRBD1 (5 bases). TRBV6-7 is recorded as an ORF, its role being uncertain. The CDR3 is 16 amino acids. V was shortened by 6 bases and J by 0 bases, with 15 bases between the two germline ends. This CDR3 is CASRQSTGISYNEQFF. The CDR3 nucleotides read TGTGCCAGCAGGCAATCTACAGGAATCTCCTACAATGAGCAGTTCTTC.

CDR3 nucleotide sequence: TGCGCCAGCAGTCCCGGGACAGGGGAGTTGGGGACCCAGTACTTC. The encoded protein is CASSPGTGELGTQYF. The chain is built from TRBV10-1 and TRBJ2-5; 10 nucleotides match TRBD1. CDR3 length equals 15 residues. CDR1 is WNHNN, CDR2 SYGVQD, per germline (reference sequence). With 5 bases clipped from V and 7 bases from J, the junction kept 10 bases outside the gene matches.

The rearrangement uses TRBV29-1 and TRBJ2-3; 16 positions match TRBD2. The CDR3 runs 16 residues. The germline V gene encodes CDR1 SQVTM and CDR2 ANQGSEA. With 4 bases clipped from V and 5 bases from J, the junction kept 6 bases outside the gene matches. This CDR3 reads CSVARGLAGGVDTQYF. DNA of the CDR3: TGCAGCGTTGCCCGGGGACTAGCGGGAGGGGTAGATACGCAGTATTTT.

The gene calls are TRBV6-4 and TRBJ2-1; TRBD2 matches at 9 bases. Germline values: CDR1 MRHNA, CDR2 SNTAGT. The ends lost 0 bases at V and 6 bases at J; junction bases unmatched: 9. This CDR3 comprises 17 residues. CDR3 coding DNA: TGTGCCAGCAGTGACTCTGGGGCGGGAGGGCCCCGCAATGAGCAGTTCTTC. This codes for CASSDSGAGGPRNEQFF.

A few counts support this clone. The chain links TRBV4-2 to TRBJ1-1; unclear D gene. CDR1 is LGHNA, CDR2 YNFKEQ, per germline. The V and J ends lost 0 bases and 1 base respectively, with 3 bases between them. The CDR3 totals 13 residues. The chain's CDR3 is CASSQDRNTEAFF. The CDR3 bases are TGTGCCAGCAGCCAAGACAGGAACACTGAAGCTTTCTTT.

The chain couples TRBV4-1 to TRBJ2-5; 9 bases agree with TRBD2. The junction had 11 bases not matched to a gene; V was cut back by 4 bases and J by 2 bases. This CDR3 has 17 amino acids. CDR1 and CDR2 (germline): MGHRA, YSYEKL. For the CDR3, the DNA is TGCGCCAGCAGCCTCCACGGGGGACTAGCAATTCAAGAGACCCAGTACTTC. Translating it yields CASSLHGGLAIQETQYF.

CDR3 loop: CASSPLLSGINTDTQYF. CDR3 bases: TGTGCCAGCAGCCCCCTACTTAGCGGCATAAACACAGATACGCAGTATTTT. The chain joins TRBV5-4 to TRBJ2-3; possibly TRBD2 for D (6 bases). The CDR3 runs 17 residues. The V end lost 4 bases, the J end lost 2 bases, and 20 bases lay between the germline ends. The germline V gene encodes CDR1 SGHNT and CDR2 YYREEE (reference sequence).

This chain uses TRBV5-1 with TRBJ2-7; 12 bases are shared with TRBD1. The CDR3 consists of 15 residues. CDR1 and CDR2 (germline): SGHRS, YFSETQ. V dropped 0 bases and J dropped 4; count of bases not matched to a gene: 2. The CDR3 sequence: CASSLVGQGAYEQYF. As DNA, the CDR3 is TGCGCCAGCAGCTTGGTGGGACAGGGGGCTTACGAGCAGTACTTC.

This clone appeared once. The chain recombines TRBV5-8 with TRBJ1-2; TRBD1 matches 8 bases. V was pared by 5 bases and J by 4 bases, with 10 bases of the junction left unmatched. This CDR3 comprises 15 residues. Germline V gives CDR1 SGHTS, CDR2 YDEGEE. CDR3 region: CASSTDRDRFYGYTF. The CDR3 nucleotides are TGTGCCAGCAGTACGGACAGGGACAGGTTCTATGGCTACACCTTC.

This chain joins TRBV19 and TRBJ2-6, with no clear D. Germline CDR1 LNHDA, CDR2 SQIVND (reference sequence). The CDR3 covers 13 residues. Trimming took off 8 bases at V and 3 bases at J, with 8 bases between the two ends. The DNA of the CDR3 is TGTGCCAGTGCTGCCAATGGGGCCAACGTCCTGACTTTC. Translated: CASAANGANVLTF.

CDR3: CASSPDRGRQETQYF. As DNA, the CDR3 is TGTGCCAGCAGCCCGGACAGGGGGCGACAAGAGACCCAGTACTTC. The chain couples TRBV11-1 to TRBJ2-5; 11 positions agree with TRBD1. Losses at the gene ends were 5 bases for V and 2 bases for J; bases not matched to a gene: 4. This CDR3 is 15 amino acids long. Germline V lookup: CDR1 SGHAT, CDR2 FQDESV (reference sequence).

This chain links TRBV13 with TRBJ1-2; no reliable D call. Looked up from germline, CDR1 is PRHDT and CDR2 is FYEKMQ (reference sequence). This CDR3 is built from 13 residues. The V end was cut by 2 bases, the J end by 8 bases, with 12 bases between. The CDR3 loop is CASSLYGQEGYTF. Here the CDR3 DNA reads TGTGCCAGCAGCTTATACGGGCAGGAAGGCTACACCTTC.

The V and J genes are TRBV28 and TRBJ2-7; D remains ambiguous. V lost 6 bases, J lost 4 bases, and 13 bases lay in between. The CDR3 extends over 13 amino acids. CDR1 is MDHEN and CDR2 is SYDVKM in the germline V gene. CDR3 coding DNA: TGTGCCAGCAGCTCTAGACCGATGTACGAGCAGTACTTC. It encodes CASSSRPMYEQYF. The entire variable domain, with the rest obtained from reference TRBV28 and TRBJ2-7, is as follows: DVKVTQSSRYLVKRTGEKVFLECVQDMDHENMFWYRQDPGLGLRLIYFSYDVKMKEKGDIPEGYSVSREKKERFSLILESASTNQTSMYLCASSSRPMYEQYFGPGTRLTVT.

The chain is built from TRBV5-1 and TRBJ1-3; a weak D match, TRBD1 (5 bases). V lost 4 bases, J lost 0 bases, and 11 bases lay in between. Germline lookup yields CDR1 SGHRS and CDR2 YFSETQ. The CDR3 sequence is 15 residues long. Here the CDR3 reads CASSPDRPSGNTIYF. CDR3 coding DNA: TGCGCCAGCAGCCCAGACAGACCCTCTGGAAACACCATATATTTT.

V and J are TRBV28 and TRBJ2-7; TRBD2 matches 11 bases. The V segment lost 10 bases and the J segment 3 bases; nucleotides outside the gene matches: 8. The CDR3 runs to 14 residues. CDR1 and CDR2 from the germline V gene are MDHEN and SYDVKM. The CDR3 here is CATGLAAIYYEQYF. The CDR3 bases are TGTGCCACGGGACTAGCGGCGATTTACTACGAGCAGTACTTC.

This sequence joins TRBV19 and TRBJ2-1, with 10 nucleotides matching TRBD2. After removal of 4 bases from V and 9 bases from J, the junction contained 3 bases not matched to a gene. This CDR3 is 13 amino acids long. The germline V gene has CDR1 LNHDA and CDR2 SQIVND (reference sequence). The CDR3 is CASSTSGRVEQFF. CDR3 bases: TGTGCCAGTAGTACGAGCGGGAGGGTTGAGCAGTTCTTC.

The chain joins TRBV27 to TRBJ2-2, with 11 bases lining up with TRBD2. In germline, CDR1 is MNHEY, CDR2 SMNVEV (reference sequence). The V segment lost 6 bases and the J segment 7 bases; nucleotides outside the gene matches: 13. The CDR3 runs to 17 residues. Written as DNA, the CDR3 is TGTGCCAGCAGCTGGGGCCCGACTAGCGGGAATGTCGGGGAGCTGTTTTTT. Its protein product is CASSWGPTSGNVGELFF.

The chain is built from TRBV18 and TRBJ2-7, with D uncertain. CDR1 and CDR2 (germline): KGHSH, LQKENI. The V gene lost 1 base and the J gene lost 5 bases, with 6 bases spanning the gap. CDR3 size: 12 residues. This CDR3 reads CASSPLPDEQYF. The CDR3 DNA reads as TGTGCCAGCTCACCACTTCCGGACGAGCAGTACTTC.

CDR3 loop: CASSSEDSSPREQYF. The CDR3 DNA sequence: TGTGCCAGCAGCTCCGAGGACAGCAGCCCGCGCGAGCAGTACTTC. The chain joins TRBV5-4 to TRBJ2-7, with a possible D match to TRBD1 (6 bases). CDR3 length: 15 amino acids. The germline gives CDR1 SGHNT, CDR2 YYREEE (reference sequence). V was clipped by 3 bases and J by 6 bases, with 19 bases between them.

The chain employs TRBV27 and TRBJ2-7, with 7 positions matching TRBD2. The germline V gene has CDR1 MNHEY and CDR2 SMNVEV (reference sequence). The length of the CDR3 is 14 residues. Unmatched junction bases numbered 1, after V lost 0 bases and J lost 2 bases. CDR3 loop: CASSLSREPYEQYF. The CDR3, as DNA: TGTGCCAGCAGTTTATCGCGGGAGCCCTACGAGCAGTACTTC.

The chain couples TRBV10-1 to TRBJ2-2; possibly TRBD1 for D (5 bases). V lost 2 bases to trimming and J lost 6 bases, with 7 bases between them. This CDR3 has 13 amino acids. The germline gives CDR1 WNHNN, CDR2 SYGVQD (reference sequence). The CDR3 spells CASSEGAPGELFF. The CDR3 nucleotides read TGCGCCAGCAGTGAGGGGGCCCCCGGGGAGCTGTTTTTT.

The chain uses TRBV19 and TRBJ2-2, with TRBD1 matching over 9 bases. Germline CDR1 and CDR2: LNHDA and SQIVND (reference sequence). V trimming: 3 bases; J trimming: 6 bases; junction bases outside the gene matches: 5. The CDR3 covers 15 residues. CDR3 in amino acids: CASSMTTGGSGELFF. In nucleotides, the CDR3 is TGTGCCAGTAGTATGACGACAGGGGGGTCCGGGGAGCTGTTTTTT.

Comments on this clone: Other DNA variants within this sample encode the same CDR3. The chain is built from TRBV27 and TRBJ1-1; possible D gene TRBD1, 5 bases. The CDR3 totals 12 residues. The germline V gene has CDR1 MNHEY and CDR2 SMNVEV (reference sequence). V was trimmed by 2 bases and J by 5 bases, leaving 6 bases between them. The CDR3 DNA reads as TGTGCCAGCAGTTTAAGGGGTACTGAAGCTTTCTTT. Its protein is CASSLRGTEAFF.

The V call is TRBV4-1, the J call TRBJ1-5; D perhaps matches TRBD1 (5 bases). The CDR3 consists of 16 residues. Per the germline V gene, CDR1 is MGHRA and CDR2 is YSYEKL. Trimming removed 2 bases at V and 4 bases at J, with 15 bases between. CDR3 amino acids: CASSQLGPSPNQPQHF. CDR3 nucleotide sequence: TGCGCCAGCAGCCAACTGGGGCCGAGCCCTAATCAGCCCCAGCATTTT.

The genes are TRBV7-8 and TRBJ1-1; D gene ambiguous. V gave up 4 bases and J gave up 2 bases, with 8 bases separating them. The CDR3 is made up of 13 amino acids. Germline CDR1 and CDR2: SGHVS and FQNEAQ. Here the CDR3 reads CASSSNINTEAFF. CDR3 DNA sequence: TGTGCCAGCAGCTCCAACATAAACACTGAAGCTTTCTTT.

Here the CDR3 DNA reads TGTGCCAGCAGTCTTCAGGGCCTTGACACTGAAGCTTTCTTT. It translates to CASSLQGLDTEAFF. This chain uses TRBV6-5 with TRBJ1-1; tentative D call: TRBD1 (5 bases). The CDR3 totals 14 residues. Trimming cost V 5 bases and J 3 bases, with 13 bases left between them. Germline V gives CDR1 MNHEY, CDR2 SVGAGI.